This T cell receptor (beta chain) was captured by sequencing in a study of cytomegalovirus exposure and HLA in healthy donors. The overall study: A data release that came early held 80 million or so unique TCRs from HLA-typed donors.

PCR involved 60 Vbeta and 13 Jbeta primers. The repertoire was sequenced with immunoSEQ multiplex PCR; TCRdb's copy has only in-frame clones and lacks some. The repertoire includes 150,000 to 200,000 clones, about 88% of them detected once, and 2% to 2.5% sits in the top ten. The V and J ends lost 4 bases and 5 bases respectively, with 17 bases between them. The CDR3 length is 15 residues. The germline V gene encodes CDR1 SEHNR and CDR2 FQNEAQ (reference sequence). The clonotype originates from a young man in good health and CMV-seropositive. J is TRBJ1-2 and V is TRBV7-9; D gene ambiguous. Sample: PBMCs. The CDR3 coding sequence is TGTGCCAGCAGCTACCCGCCAGGCTTGTTATATGGCTACACCTTC. Amino acid sequence: CASSYPPGLLYGYTF.